This is a list of T cell receptor beta chains from one sample in a study of control samples from healthy donors and cancer patients. Using immunoSEQ multiplex PCR, the repertoire was profiled, and TCRdb retains in-frame clones only, with some absent. The sample shows about 180,000 clones, 75% to 95% of them seen only once. Sequencing used blood. These receptors came from a woman aged 35 to 49 in good health. The CDR3 runs from the conserved cysteine through the conserved F or W. D genes are given only for firm matches. A clone size is listed for some rows: how often the clone was seen (once, few, many), or a class if it is expanded.

abundance	j_gene	v_gene	len	d_gene	CDR3nt	CDR3aa
-	TRBJ2-3	TRBV11-2	16	-	TGTGCCAGCAGCCCCGGACTCGCGCAGAGCACAGATACGCAGTATTTT	CASSPGLAQSTDTQYF
-	TRBJ1-1	TRBV5-6	13	-	TGTGCCAGCAGCCCCCAGGGGCGGACTGAAGCTTTCTTT	CASSPQGRTEAFF
-	TRBJ2-1	TRBV3-1/TRBV3-2	17	TRBD1	TGTGCCAGCAGCCTACTACTACGACAGGGGCGATACAATGAGCAGTTCTTC	CASSLLLRQGRYNEQFF
-	TRBJ1-2	TRBV9	12	TRBD1	TGTGCCAGTCGGGACAGTAACTATGGCTACACCTTC	CASRDSNYGYTF
-	TRBJ2-1	TRBV7-9	12	-	TGTGCCAGCAGCTTACCATACAATGAGCAGTTCTTC	CASSLPYNEQFF
-	TRBJ2-7	TRBV28	16	TRBD2	TGTGCCAGCACCCGCCGGGGTGGCGGGGGATTATACGAGCAGTACTTC	CASTRRGGGGLYEQYF
-	TRBJ1-5	TRBV15	13	-	TGTGCCACCAGTTGGGTGGCCAATCAGCCCCAGCATTTT	CATSWVANQPQHF
-	TRBJ2-7	TRBV4-2	17	TRBD2	TGTGCCAGCAGCCAAGATCTTGTTGGCGGGGGGGCTGAAGAGCAGTACTTC	CASSQDLVGGGAEEQYF
-	TRBJ2-1	TRBV3-1/TRBV3-2	15	-	TGTGCCAGCAGCCAAGATCAGGGCACCTACAATGAGCAGTTCTTC	CASSQDQGTYNEQFF
-	TRBJ1-4	TRBV19	15	TRBD1	TGTGCCAGTAGTATACAGGGGGCATCTAATGAAAAACTGTTTTTT	CASSIQGASNEKLFF
-	TRBJ1-4	TRBV11-2	15	-	TGTGCCAGCAGCCCAACCGGGGAGGAGAATGAAAAACTGTTTTTT	CASSPTGEENEKLFF
-	TRBJ2-5	TRBV29-1	12	-	TGCAGCGTTCAGGGACAAACGGAGACCCAGTACTTC	CSVQGQTETQYF
-	TRBJ1-2	TRBV15	13	-	TGTGCCACCAGCAGAGGGGGAGGGGTTGGCTACACCTTC	CATSRGGGVGYTF
-	TRBJ1-1	TRBV9	16	-	TGTGCCAGCAGCGTAGGAGTCAGGGACCCTAGTTCTGAAGCTTTCTTT	CASSVGVRDPSSEAFF
-	TRBJ2-5	TRBV27	16	-	TGTGCCAGCAGTTTATCGAGGGACGCCATTCAAGAGACCCAGTACTTC	CASSLSRDAIQETQYF
-	TRBJ2-5	TRBV3-1/TRBV3-2	14	-	TGTGCCAGCAGCCTCGGTTCTAAGGGGGAGACCCAGTACTTC	CASSLGSKGETQYF
-	TRBJ1-2	TRBV19	13	TRBD1	TGTGCCAGTACCAGGGGACAGGCATATGGCTACACCTTC	CASTRGQAYGYTF
-	TRBJ2-5	TRBV5-1	13	-	TGCGCCAGCAGCTTGGGATCGATGGAGACCCAGTACTTC	CASSLGSMETQYF
-	TRBJ2-7	TRBV7-8	15	-	TGTGCCAGCAGTTTCGACAGATCATCCTCCTACGAGCAGTACTTC	CASSFDRSSSYEQYF
-	TRBJ2-3	TRBV28	16	TRBD2	TGTGCCAGCAGTGTATTGACTAGCGGACGCACAGATACGCAGTATTTT	CASSVLTSGRTDTQYF
-	TRBJ1-5	TRBV7-9	13	-	TGTGCCAGCAGCATACAGGGAAATCAGCCCCAGCATTTT	CASSIQGNQPQHF
-	TRBJ2-2	TRBV5-1	17	-	TGCGCCAGCAGCCCAGGACTCCAGGGAACGGACACCGGGGAGCTGTTTTTT	CASSPGLQGTDTGELFF
-	TRBJ1-1	TRBV21-1	17	-	TGTGCCAGCGACTTTGATAGGGACAGGGAATTGAACACTGAAGCTTTCTTT	CASDFDRDRELNTEAFF
-	TRBJ1-6	TRBV19	13	TRBD1	TGTGCCAGTGGCCGGGACAGGAATTCACCCCTCCACTTT	CASGRDRNSPLHF
-	TRBJ2-6	TRBV4-2	16	-	TGTGCCAGCAGCCAAGATGCCTACTCTGGGGCCAACGTCCTGACTTTC	CASSQDAYSGANVLTF
-	TRBJ2-2	TRBV29-1	12	-	TGCAGCGTGGAACAGGGAATCGGGGAGCTGTTTTTT	CSVEQGIGELFF
-	TRBJ2-1	TRBV19	15	-	TGTGCCAGTAGTGCGATAGCGGAAAACAGGTATGAGCAGTTCTTC	CASSAIAENRYEQFF
-	TRBJ1-1	TRBV5-4	12	-	TGTGCCAGCAGCAGGGGAGGCACTGAAGCTTTCTTT	CASSRGGTEAFF
once	TRBJ1-1	TRBV19	15	-	TGTGCCAGTACAGACAGCCCGCTTGGCGGCACTGAAGCTTTCTTT	CASTDSPLGGTEAFF
-	TRBJ1-4	TRBV18	14	TRBD1	TGTGCCAGCTCACCCACAGGGGGGGATGAAAAACTGTTTTTT	CASSPTGGDEKLFF
-	TRBJ1-2	TRBV7-9	12	-	TGTGCCAGCACCCCATCCACCATGGGCTACACCTTC	CASTPSTMGYTF
once	TRBJ2-3	TRBV5-6	12	-	TGTGCCAGCAGTTTACAGACTAGTGATCTGTATTTT	CASSLQTSDLYF
-	TRBJ2-1	TRBV9	15	TRBD2	TGTGCCAGCACCTACGGGGGGAGCTCCTACAATGAGCAGTTCTTC	CASTYGGSSYNEQFF
-	TRBJ2-1	TRBV7-6	18	TRBD2	TGTGCCAGCAGCTTGGGACTAGCGGGGGCTAGCTCCTACAATGAGCAGTTCTTC	CASSLGLAGASSYNEQFF
-	TRBJ1-2	TRBV20-1	10	-	TGCAGTGCTTCAGGGTCTGGCTACACCTTC	CSASGSGYTF
-	TRBJ1-4	TRBV7-9	14	TRBD1	TGTGCCTCCCGGCGGGGACAGGCTAATGAAAAACTGTTTTTT	CASRRGQANEKLFF
-	TRBJ1-2	TRBV5-5	16	-	TGTGCCAGCAGTCTGGGGGCTACTGGTTCGGGCTATGGCTACACCTTC	CASSLGATGSGYGYTF
-	TRBJ2-2	TRBV5-5	14	-	TGTGCCAGCATCCCTCAGTGGGGGGCGGGGGAGCTGTTTTTT	CASIPQWGAGELFF
-	TRBJ1-4	TRBV7-8	17	TRBD1	TGTGCCAGTGGTGGGGCAGGGGGAGGCAGGACTAATGAAAAACTGTTTTTT	CASGGAGGGRTNEKLFF
-	TRBJ1-2	TRBV14	13	TRBD1	TGTGCCAGCAGCCGACAGGGGTCCGATGGCTACACCTTC	CASSRQGSDGYTF
-	TRBJ1-1	TRBV27	14	-	TGTGCCAGCAGTTTCGGGTTGGGGAACACTGAAGCTTTCTTT	CASSFGLGNTEAFF
-	TRBJ1-3	TRBV6-1	19	TRBD1	TGTGCCAGCAGTGAAAAGAGGACAGGGGGCGATTCCTCTGGAAACACCATATATTTT	CASSEKRTGGDSSGNTIYF
-	TRBJ1-3	TRBV19	15	-	TGTGCCAGTAGTATTTACGGGACTGACGGAAACACCATATATTTT	CASSIYGTDGNTIYF
-	TRBJ2-1	TRBV18	15	-	TGTGCCAGCTCACCAACCACAGGGAAGGGGAATGAGCAGTTCTTC	CASSPTTGKGNEQFF
-	TRBJ2-7	TRBV2	15	-	TGTGCCAGCAGGGAAATGGTGGGGGTCGCCTACGAGCAGTACTTC	CASREMVGVAYEQYF